One sample yielded the 17 T cell receptor beta chains listed below, sequenced in a study of T cell responses to AZD1222 COVID-19 vaccine. Produced via immunoSEQ multiplex PCR; TCRdb's table is partial and in-frame only. This table holds fewer than 110,000 clones, about 85% found once. The sequenced sample was peripheral blood, obtained on day 0 of AZD1222 vaccination. The receptors shown here come from an adult in good health.

This rearrangement joins TRBV6-5 to TRBJ2-2; D not certain. From germline, CDR1 is MNHEY and CDR2 SVGAGI. Trimming shortened V by 2 bases and J by 0 bases, and 7 bases separated the two germline ends. The CDR3 runs 15 residues. DNA of the CDR3: TGTGCCAGCAGTTACAAACGGCCGAACACCGGGGAGCTGTTTTTT. This encodes CASSYKRPNTGELFF.

This clone was recorded only once. Other DNA sequences from this sample encode an identical CDR3 as well. V and J are TRBV4-3 and TRBJ2-6; 7 nucleotides align to TRBD1. The germline gives CDR1 LGHNA, CDR2 YSLEER. The CDR3 is made up of 16 amino acids. V dropped 0 bases and J dropped 3; count of bases not matched to a gene: 2. Written as DNA, the CDR3 is TGCGCCAGCAGCCAAGAAGGGGGCGGTGGGGCCAACGTCCTGACTTTC. It is translated as CASSQEGGGGANVLTF.

V usage is TRBV5-1 and J usage is TRBJ1-2; TRBD1 aligns across 12 bases. The V gene's germline CDR1 is SGHRS and CDR2 YFSETQ. The CDR3 contains 15 residues. J was trimmed by 2 bases and V by 3 bases; bases with no gene match: 2. CDR3 in DNA: TGCGCCAGCAGCTGGGGACAGGGGGCGAACTATGGCTACACCTTC. It encodes CASSWGQGANYGYTF.

The chain links TRBV5-4 to TRBJ2-7; D may be TRBD2 (6 bases). V gave up 5 bases and J gave up 7 bases, with 13 bases separating them. The germline gives CDR1 SGHNT, CDR2 YYREEE (reference sequence). The CDR3 has 12 amino acids. CDR3 sequence reads: CASSSWGEEQYF. Here the CDR3 DNA reads TGTGCCAGCAGTTCTTGGGGGGAAGAGCAGTACTTC.

The J gene is TRBJ2-7, the V gene TRBV11-3; weak D call: TRBD2 (7 bases). This CDR3 is built from 15 residues. CDR1 and CDR2 (germline): SGHNT, YENEEA. Trimming removed 7 bases from V and 3 bases from J, with 19 bases in between. The CDR3 coding sequence is TGTGCCAGCAAGAAAGGTCGGGGGGCCAGCTACGAGCAGTACTTC. Translating gives CASKKGRGASYEQYF.

This clone was counted only a few times. The rearrangement uses TRBV11-3 and TRBJ2-6; 7 nucleotides line up with TRBD1. The CDR3 length is 15 residues. CDR1 is SGHNT and CDR2 is YENEEA in the germline V gene. The V and J ends lost 4 bases and 1 base, in that order; junction bases with no gene match: 1. The CDR3 nucleotides read TGTGCCAGCAGCTCGACAGGGTCTGGGGCCAACGTCCTGACTTTC. This sequence encodes CASSSTGSGANVLTF.

This chain joins TRBV15 and TRBJ2-7; no firm D call. From germline, CDR1 is LNHNV and CDR2 YYDKDF (reference sequence). The CDR3 has 14 amino acids. Trimming removed 0 bases at V and 9 bases at J, with 15 bases between. The CDR3: CATSRDYNSLVQYF. The CDR3 nucleotides are TGTGCCACCAGCAGAGATTATAACAGCCTCGTGCAGTACTTC.

This chain uses TRBV12-5 with TRBJ2-7; possibly TRBD1 or TRBD2 for D (5 bases each). In germline, CDR1 is LGHNT, CDR2 FRNRAP. Deletions cut 4 bases from V and 3 bases from J, with 19 bases between. There are 16 residues in the CDR3. This CDR3 is CASGSFQRGHLYEQYF. The CDR3 DNA follows: TGTGCTAGTGGTTCATTCCAGAGGGGCCACCTCTACGAGCAGTACTTC.

V gene TRBV21-1 combines with J gene TRBJ2-4; the table gives TRBD1 as D, unverified against the DNA. TRBV21-1 is flagged as a pseudogene. This CDR3 region has 18 residues. CDR3 protein: CASSKKGAGTVAKNIQYF. CDR3 bases: TGTGCCAGCAGCAAAAAAGGAGCCGGGACAGTAGCCAAAAACATTCAGTACTTC.

This rearrangement joins TRBV18 to TRBJ2-5; D unclear. The V gene's germline CDR1 is KGHSH and CDR2 LQKENI. CDR3 length: 14 residues. Deletions cut 1 base from V and 4 bases from J, with 10 bases between. The CDR3 here is CASSPRRVGETQYF. For the CDR3, the DNA is TGTGCCAGCTCACCACGTAGGGTAGGAGAGACCCAGTACTTC. The full variable domain, with the rest looked up from reference TRBV18 and TRBJ2-5, is NAGVMQNPRHLVRRRGQEARLRCSPMKGHSHVYWYRQLPEEGLKFMVYLQKENIIDESGMPKERFSAEFPKEGPSILRIQQVVRGDSAAYFCASSPRRVGETQYFGPGTRLLVL.

V and J are TRBV7-3 and TRBJ1-6; 8 nucleotides agree with TRBD1. Germline CDR1 is SGHTA and CDR2 is FQGTGA. The CDR3 runs to 15 residues. V lost 8 bases to trimming and J lost 8 bases; unmatched junction nucleotides: 11. CDR3 DNA sequence: TGTGCCAGCCAAGCTGAGAGACAGGGGTATTCACCCCTCCACTTT. Amino acid sequence: CASQAERQGYSPLHF.

This clone was seen more than once but under ten times. V is TRBV28 and J is TRBJ1-1; no clear D gene. The CDR3 is made up of 13 amino acids. Germline assignment: CDR1 MDHEN and CDR2 SYDVKM. Trimming removed 4 bases from V and 0 bases from J, with 6 bases in between. The CDR3 is CASSSYMNTEAFF. In nucleotides, the CDR3 is TGTGCCAGCAGTTCTTATATGAACACTGAAGCTTTCTTT.

This chain connects TRBV21-1 to TRBJ1-1. TRBV21-1 is reported as a pseudogene. There are 14 residues in the CDR3. The CDR3 nucleotides read TGTGCCAGCAGCAAATGGGGGAGAAACACTGAAGCTTTCTTT. Translation: CASSKWGRNTEAFF.

V usage is TRBV7-3 and J usage is TRBJ1-1; 9 bases agree with TRBD1. The junction had 6 bases not matched to a gene; V was cut back by 6 bases and J by 4 bases. This CDR3 has 14 residues. From germline, CDR1 is SGHTA and CDR2 FQGTGA. Here the CDR3 reads CASRVDRGGTEAFF. CDR3 nucleotide sequence: TGTGCCAGCAGGGTGGACAGGGGCGGCACTGAAGCTTTCTTT.

The rearrangement uses TRBV5-5 and TRBJ1-3; no definite D call. CDR1 and CDR2 (germline): SGHKS, YYEKEE (reference sequence). V was pared by 2 bases and J by 0 bases, with 9 bases between. The CDR3 runs 15 residues. CDR3 protein: CASSFGWGSGNTIYF. The DNA of the CDR3 is TGTGCCAGCAGCTTTGGGTGGGGCTCTGGAAACACCATATATTTT.

This chain joins TRBV12-3 or TRBV12-4 and TRBJ1-1, with D perhaps TRBD1 (6 bases). The length of the CDR3 is 13 residues. V shed 3 bases and J shed 1 base, with 6 bases lying between them. CDR3 nucleotides: TGTGCCAGCAGTTTGACAGGGAACACTGAAGCTTTCTTT. It encodes CASSLTGNTEAFF.

CDR3 residues: CSARLTGLNTF. Written as DNA, the CDR3 is TGCAGTGCTAGACTGACAGGGCTGAACACCTTC. The chain links TRBV20-1 to TRBJ1-2; 7 positions agree with TRBD1. After removal of 2 bases from V and 12 bases from J, the junction contained 6 bases not matched to a gene. Germline CDR1 reads DFQATT; CDR2 reads SNEGSKA (reference sequence). The length of the CDR3 is 11 residues.